This T cell receptor (beta chain) was obtained from a study of tumor-infiltrating lymphocytes in primary liver carcinoma. Starting from around 510 ng of total RNA, TCR beta cDNA was produced with a primer in the constant region. Slightly modified ARM-PCR with three nested multiplex PCR rounds yielded TCR beta libraries. In the first two PCR rounds, TRBV1-TRBV30 forward primers were paired with a C-beta reverse primer, and each round lasted approximately 9 cycles. TCRdb re-analysed the multiplex PCR reads in MiXCR, keeping a single row per CDR3 protein. The data contain over 95,000 distinct CDR3 sequences, roughly 69% of them singletons. This CDR3 comprises 14 residues. With V trimmed by 8 bases and J by 9 bases, 15 bases remained unmatched. Germline V CDR1 and CDR2: ENHRY, SYGVKD. Both RNA and DNA were isolated together from about 20-30 mg of bulk tissue that had not been sorted. Through surgical resection, the patients' primary liver carcinoma was treated.

Study results and caveats: The study found only about 7-24% of top clones in all five tumor regions. Relative to tumor region pairs, the tumor-adjacent and tumor-blood pairs showed overlap that was lower. The difference in top-250-clone fraction between tumors and blood was significant, favoring tumors (p = 0.039).

Comment on this clonotype: What it binds is unknown.

The sample consisted of liver tumor tissue from sampling region 5. Indicated subset: tumor region T5, tumor centre. The TCR sequence derives from a woman aged 55 to 70 with primary liver carcinoma and hepatitis B virus infection. This sequence joins TRBV10-3 and TRBJ1-1; 7 bases line up with TRBD1. In nucleotides, the CDR3 is TGTGCCATCTGGGCGGACAGGTTGAATACTAAAGCTTTCTTT. Translated, it gives CAIWADRLNTKAFF.